Sequencing of this T cell receptor beta chain was carried out in a study of blood T cell repertoires in COVID-19. CDR3 length: 19 residues. V lost 4 bases to trimming and J lost 6 bases, with 30 bases between them. Germline V gene data show CDR1 as LGHNA and CDR2 as YSLEER. Authors' data handling: For nucleated cells, counts were estimated from reference gene primer amplification. The protocol was immunoSEQ multiplex PCR, while the TCRdb copy is restricted to in-frame clones and leaves out a portion. From that table come the V and J calls and clone size; the DNA was used to work out D and trimming. Of more than 250,000 clones in the sample, about nine tenths were seen once.

The rearrangement uses TRBV4-3 and TRBJ1-2; no clear D gene. The sequenced sample consisted of peripheral blood. The source is a woman aged 45-59 years with COVID-19, enrolled during active disease. The CDR3 region has the DNA TGCGCCAGCAGCCCTGCCGCGTTCAAGGCGACCGGGTCTAAGGATGGCTACACCTTC. It encodes CASSPAAFKATGSKDGYTF.